The 30 T cell receptor beta chains presented below share a single source sample, sequenced in a study of vaccination effects on CD4 cells after COVID-19. Libraries were prepared by immunoSEQ multiplex PCR; TCRdb keeps only in-frame clonotypes and omits some of them. The sample carries about 70,000 clones, roughly two thirds recorded once. What these receptors recognize is not known. Antigen-specific CD4+ T cells were first expanded with viral peptide pools by the ViraFEST assay and only then sequenced. After less than 11 days in culture, the CD4+ T cells were isolated. Their SARS-CoV-2 infection, verified by PCR, occurred between March and December 2020. Here the sequenced sample was CD4+ T cells from PBMCs cultured with HIV peptides, taken before COVID-19 vaccination. Specified subset: HIV-1 Nef peptide pool negative control/reference culture. These TCRs come from a human donor who had a prior SARS-CoV-2 infection.

This clone appeared once. This chain uses TRBV3-1 (or the pseudogene TRBV3-2) with TRBJ1-3; D not certain. Germline CDR1 and CDR2: LGHDT and YNNKEL (reference sequence). Trimming stripped 6 bases from V and 0 bases from J, with 15 bases between. This CDR3 comprises 16 residues. CDR3 coding DNA: TGTGCCAGCAGTCATTCCGGGAGCCTCTCTGGAAACACCATATATTTT. It codes for CASSHSGSLSGNTIYF.

Written as DNA, the CDR3 is TGTGCCAGCAGCCTGAGGGGTAGGACAGATACGCAGTATTTT. Its translation is CASSLRGRTDTQYF. The V and J genes are TRBV14 and TRBJ2-3; D is possibly TRBD1 or TRBD2 (5 bases each). Trimming stripped 4 bases from V and 3 bases from J, with 11 bases between. Germline V CDR1 and CDR2: SGHDN, FVKESK. The CDR3 loop spans 14 amino acids.

The chain has TRBV7-6 and TRBJ1-6; TRBD1 matches 7 bases. Germline lookup yields CDR1 SGHVS and CDR2 FNYEAQ. V was clipped by 0 bases and J by 6 bases; unmatched bases: 5. The CDR3 covers 16 residues. CDR3 nucleotide sequence: TGTGCCAGCAGCTTAGCTCGGGACAGAGTTAATTCACCCCTCCACTTT. Its translation: CASSLARDRVNSPLHF.

The J gene is TRBJ2-6, the V gene TRBV5-1; possible D gene TRBD1, 5 bases. Germline CDR1 is SGHRS and CDR2 is YFSETQ. The CDR3 is 15 residues long. The V end was cut by 3 bases, the J end by 6 bases, with 13 bases between. The chain's CDR3 is CASSSLQGTANVLTF. The CDR3, as DNA: TGCGCCAGCAGCTCCCTCCAGGGTACGGCCAACGTCCTGACTTTC. The full variable domain, rest sourced from reference TRBV5-1 and TRBJ2-6, is KAGVTQTPRYLIKTRGQQVTLSCSPISGHRSVSWYQQTPGQGLQFLFEYFSETQRNKGNFPGRFSGRQFSNSRSEMNVSTLELGDSALYLCASSSLQGTANVLTFGAGSRLTVL.

Only a few counts were recorded for this clone. The chain joins TRBV27 to TRBJ2-5; 7 bases line up with TRBD2. Germline V gives CDR1 MNHEY, CDR2 SMNVEV (reference sequence). J lost 3 bases, V lost 5 bases, and 9 bases had no gene match. This CDR3 has 15 residues. CDR3 sequence reads: CASSPFTGGEETQYF. In DNA form, the CDR3 reads TGTGCCAGCAGTCCCTTTACGGGGGGAGAAGAGACCCAGTACTTC.

Here the CDR3 reads CASSIVGTGGTYNEQFF. CDR3 DNA: TGTGCCAGTAGTATAGTAGGGACAGGGGGAACCTACAATGAGCAGTTCTTC. The V gene is TRBV19, the J gene TRBJ2-1; 11 bases are a match to TRBD1. Germline CDR1 reads LNHDA; CDR2 reads SQIVND (reference sequence). The ends lost 1 base at V and 2 bases at J; junction bases unmatched: 4. This CDR3 contains 17 residues.

The CDR3 protein is CATSRDLGPYREQYF. DNA of the CDR3: TGTGCCACCAGCAGAGATTTGGGACCGTACAGGGAGCAGTACTTC. The rearrangement joins TRBV15 to TRBJ2-7, with D perhaps being TRBD1 or TRBD2 (5 bases each). V was trimmed by 0 bases and J by 7 bases, leaving 16 bases between them. Germline V gene lookup returns CDR1 LNHNV and CDR2 YYDKDF (reference sequence). The length of the CDR3 is 15 residues.

The V call is TRBV5-1, the J call TRBJ1-2; a possible D gene is TRBD1 (6 bases). This CDR3 contains 15 residues. Between the trimmed V and J ends, which lost 4 bases and 1 base, there was a span of 14 bases. Germline V gene sequence: CDR1 SGHRS, CDR2 YFSETQ. CDR3 region: CASSRPDSFNYGYTF. Written as DNA, the CDR3 is TGCGCCAGCAGCCGCCCGGACAGCTTTAACTATGGCTACACCTTC.

V gene TRBV5-1 combines with J gene TRBJ1-4; the D gene is possibly TRBD1 (6 bases). V shed 2 bases and J shed 7 bases, with 18 bases lying between them. Looked up from germline, CDR1 is SGHRS and CDR2 is YFSETQ. This CDR3 is built from 16 residues. The chain's CDR3 is CASSLDRFQGSEKLFF. CDR3 DNA: TGCGCCAGCAGCTTAGACAGATTTCAGGGGAGTGAAAAACTGTTTTTT.

The chain couples TRBV2 to TRBJ2-7; D is perhaps TRBD2 (6 bases). This CDR3 has 13 amino acids. V dropped 10 bases and J dropped 3 bases, with 16 bases sitting between them. The germline gives CDR1 SNHLY, CDR2 FYNNEI. CDR3 DNA sequence: TGTGCCACCGGAGGGATTTTTGGCTACGAGCAGTACTTC. It yields the protein CATGGIFGYEQYF.

This clone was seen a handful of times. V and J are TRBV7-2 and TRBJ2-7; 7 bases are shared with TRBD2. The CDR3 has 12 amino acids. Germline V gives CDR1 SGHTA, CDR2 FQGNSA. V gave up 7 bases and J gave up 4 bases; unmatched junction bases: 4. The CDR3 DNA is TGTGCCAGCACTCGGGGACTATACGAGCAGTACTTC. Its translation: CASTRGLYEQYF.

The chain uses TRBV21-1 and TRBJ2-7; TRBD2, as called in the table, went unchecked against the DNA. TRBV21-1 is a listed pseudogene. This CDR3 is 15 amino acids long. The CDR3 region is CASSRKRAAFYEQYF. DNA of the CDR3: TGTGCCAGCAGCAGGAAGCGGGCAGCCTTCTACGAGCAGTACTTC.

The chain uses TRBV6-1 and TRBJ1-1; D perhaps matches TRBD1 (6 bases). The CDR3 consists of 14 residues. Germline-derived CDR1 and CDR2 are MNHNS and SASEGT. Trimming pared 6 bases from V and 3 bases from J, leaving 14 bases between. The CDR3 DNA sequence: TGTGCCAGCAGCTACCAGGGGATTGACACTGAAGCTTTCTTT. Translation gives CASSYQGIDTEAFF.

The CDR3 region is CASSQGQGASYNEQFF. CDR3 DNA sequence: TGTGCCAGCAGCCAAGGGCAGGGGGCCTCCTACAATGAGCAGTTCTTC. The chain carries TRBV7-2 and TRBJ2-1; 8 positions agree with TRBD1. The CDR3 is 16 residues long. The germline CDR1 and CDR2 sequences are SGHTA and FQGNSA. The J segment lost 0 bases and the V segment lost 5 bases, leaving 6 bases of the junction unmatched.

The CDR3 protein is CASRDDGNTGELFF. As DNA, the CDR3 is TGTGCCAGCAGGGATGACGGGAACACCGGGGAGCTGTTTTTT. The chain has TRBV2 and TRBJ2-2; D call uncertain. Per the germline V gene, CDR1 is SNHLY and CDR2 is FYNNEI. Trimming took off 6 bases at V and 1 base at J, with 9 bases between the two ends. This CDR3 comprises 14 residues. Combining the CDR3 with reference TRBV2 and TRBJ2-2 gives the whole variable domain EPEVTQTPSHQVTQMGQEVILRCVPISNHLYFYWYRQILGQKVEFLVSFYNNEISEKSEIFDDQFSVERPDGSNFTLKIRSTKLEDSAMYFCASRDDGNTGELFFGEGSRLTVL.

Only a few counts were recorded for this clone. The junction differs from germline at one of its ends, possibly a read error. This chain joins TRBV5-1 and TRBJ2-1; 8 positions match TRBD2. This CDR3 has 13 amino acids. Per the germline V gene, CDR1 is SGHRS and CDR2 is YFSETQ. The CDR3 loop is CATSGSTYNEQFF. In DNA form, the CDR3 reads TGCGCCACCAGCGGGAGTACGTACAATGAGCAGTTCTTC.

V is TRBV10-3 and J is TRBJ2-7; D might be TRBD1 (6 bases). Trimming took off 6 bases at V and 7 bases at J, with 19 bases between the two ends. The CDR3 loop spans 14 amino acids. Per the germline V gene, CDR1 is ENHRY and CDR2 is SYGVKD. CDR3 DNA sequence: TGTGCCATCAGCCGAGAATTAAATACAGGGGAGCAGTACTTC. Protein: CAISRELNTGEQYF.

This rearrangement joins TRBV7-2 to TRBJ1-1, with a weak D call TRBD1 (5 bases). Trimming cost V 0 bases and J 3 bases, with 8 bases left between them. CDR1 is SGHTA and CDR2 is FQGNSA in the germline V gene. The CDR3 runs 14 residues. CDR3 sequence (DNA): TGTGCCAGCAGCTTAGCGGGGGGATACACTGAAGCTTTCTTT. Encoded protein: CASSLAGGYTEAFF.

The chain couples TRBV11-3 to TRBJ1-1, with 8 nucleotides matching TRBD1. CDR3 length: 15 amino acids. Germline CDR1 is SGHNT and CDR2 is YENEEA. V gave up 5 bases and J gave up 9 bases; unmatched junction bases: 14. In nucleotides, the CDR3 is TGTGCCAGCAGCCTCACCCTTGGACAGGGTGTAAAAGCTTTCTTT. This translates into CASSLTLGQGVKAFF. Complete variable domain (other parts from reference TRBV11-3 and TRBJ1-1): EAGVVQSPRYKIIEKKQPVAFWCNPISGHNTLYWYLQNLGQGPELLIRYENEEAVDDSQLPKDRFSAERLKGVDSTLKIQPAELGDSAVYLCASSLTLGQGVKAFFGQGTRLTVV.

This chain uses TRBV2 with TRBJ2-1; 7 nucleotides align to TRBD2. V gave up 7 bases and J gave up 0 bases; unmatched junction bases: 6. From germline, CDR1 is SNHLY and CDR2 FYNNEI. This CDR3 region has 15 residues. The CDR3: CASKVSGGSYNEQFF. CDR3 bases: TGTGCCAGCAAAGTTTCGGGGGGCTCCTACAATGAGCAGTTCTTC.

This chain connects TRBV7-9 to TRBJ2-7; tentatively, D is TRBD2 (5 bases). This CDR3 is 13 amino acids long. Trimming left V 6 bases short and J 7 bases short, with 16 bases between. CDR1 is SEHNR, CDR2 FQNEAQ, per germline (reference sequence). CDR3 in amino acids: CASSTRPTGEQYF. The CDR3 region has the DNA TGTGCCAGCAGTACTCGACCTACGGGGGAGCAGTACTTC.

V gene TRBV7-9 combines with J gene TRBJ2-7, with 9 positions matching TRBD1. Trimming took 2 bases from V and 0 from J; bases not matched to a gene: 11. The CDR3 loop spans 18 amino acids. Looked up from germline, CDR1 is SEHNR and CDR2 is FQNEAQ (reference sequence). CDR3 nucleotide sequence: TGTGCCAGCAGCTTATCTTTGAAAGGGACAGGGAGCTCCTACGAGCAGTACTTC. Protein product: CASSLSLKGTGSSYEQYF.

V is TRBV29-1 and J is TRBJ2-7; a weak D match, TRBD2 (6 bases). The CDR3 is 13 amino acids. V dropped 2 bases and J dropped 6 bases, with 14 bases sitting between them. Per the germline V gene, CDR1 is SQVTM and CDR2 is ANQGSEA. The CDR3 DNA is TGCAGCGTTGAACGAACAGCGCGGGGCGAGCAGTACTTC. Protein: CSVERTARGEQYF.

This clone was picked up a small number of times. The chain couples TRBV1 to TRBJ2-3; the DNA was not compared with TRBD2, the D call given in the table. TRBV1 is a known pseudogene. The length of the CDR3 is 16 residues. The CDR3: CTSSTRTSGARDTQYF. The DNA of the CDR3 is TGCACCAGCAGCACCCGGACTAGCGGGGCGCGAGATACGCAGTATTTT.

This clone was counted a single time. The chain couples TRBV7-2 to TRBJ2-1; tentatively, D is TRBD1 (6 bases). Germline CDR1 and CDR2: SGHTA and FQGNSA. This CDR3 is built from 14 residues. Trimming removed 8 bases from V and 9 bases from J, with 20 bases in between. CDR3 sequence reads: CASVGGRGNSEQFF. DNA of the CDR3: TGTGCCAGCGTTGGGGGCCGGGGCAATAGTGAGCAGTTCTTC.

The chain employs TRBV9 and TRBJ2-5; D assignment may be TRBD1 or TRBD2 (6 bases each). The CDR3 totals 14 residues. V was pared by 2 bases and J by 2 bases, with 10 bases between. CDR1 SGDLS and CDR2 YYNGEE come from the germline V gene. The CDR3 sequence is CASSVGGSQETQYF. CDR3 nucleotides: TGTGCCAGCAGCGTGGGGGGCAGTCAAGAGACCCAGTACTTC.

The chain is built from TRBV3-1 (or the pseudogene TRBV3-2) and TRBJ2-5, with D unresolved. The V and J ends lost 4 bases and 4 bases respectively, with 7 bases between them. The CDR3 consists of 12 residues. Germline V lookup: CDR1 LGHDT, CDR2 YNNKEL (reference sequence). This CDR3 is CASSRTPETQYF. The CDR3 DNA follows: TGTGCCAGCAGCCGTACCCCAGAGACCCAGTACTTC.

The chain couples TRBV6-5 to TRBJ2-5, with D perhaps given as TRBD1 or TRBD2 (5 bases each). Looked up from germline, CDR1 is MNHEY and CDR2 is SVGAGI. This CDR3 spans 13 amino acids. V was trimmed by 7 bases and J by 5 bases, leaving 14 bases between them. CDR3 nucleotide sequence: TGTGCCAGCATATTTTCAGGGACGGAGACCCAGTACTTC. Translated, it gives CASIFSGTETQYF.

The gene calls are TRBV6-5 and TRBJ1-2; D call uncertain. There are 12 residues in the CDR3. Germline CDR1 is MNHEY and CDR2 is SVGAGI. V was pared by 5 bases and J by 3 bases, with 7 bases between. DNA of the CDR3: TGTGCCAGCAGTCGGGCCTACTATGGCTACACCTTC. This codes for CASSRAYYGYTF.

The chain is built from TRBV5-1 and TRBJ2-3; TRBD1 matches 8 bases. V lost 4 bases and J lost 2; bases outside the gene matches: 6. The CDR3 loop spans 15 amino acids. CDR1 and CDR2 from the germline V gene are SGHRS and YFSETQ. CDR3 region: CASSQGAPNTDTQYF. In DNA form, the CDR3 reads TGCGCCAGCAGCCAGGGGGCCCCGAACACAGATACGCAGTATTTT. Full variable domain (rest looked up from reference TRBV5-1 and TRBJ2-3): KAGVTQTPRYLIKTRGQQVTLSCSPISGHRSVSWYQQTPGQGLQFLFEYFSETQRNKGNFPGRFSGRQFSNSRSEMNVSTLELGDSALYLCASSQGAPNTDTQYFGPGTRLTVL.